There are many counts of the clone carrying this T cell receptor beta chain. Trimming left V 3 bases short and J 2 bases short, with 13 bases between. The CDR3 covers 15 residues. In germline, CDR1 is SGHRS, CDR2 YFSETQ. Each TCR cDNA molecule carried a unique molecular identifier. TCRdb itself ran the 5' RACE reads through MiXCR, one entry per CDR3 protein. Here the sample spans fewer than 2,000 distinct CDR3 sequences, roughly a sixth being singletons. The sample is drawn from a study of spatial heterogeneity in lung cancer. The sample's time point: sample taken at primary tumor resection. The donors comprised roughly 71 untreated early-stage non-small cell lung cancer patients. Sequencing covered unsorted whole RNA taken from tumor, nontumor lung or frozen PBMC.

This specimen was normal lung tissue next to the tumor, taken at surgery. The V gene is TRBV5-1, the J gene TRBJ2-3; TRBD2 is a possible D gene (6 bases). The receptor was derived from a male donor with early-stage non-small cell lung cancer. The CDR3 DNA sequence: TGCGCCAGCAGCTCGGGGGACCGACTCACAGATACGCAGTATTTT. It yields the protein CASSSGDRLTDTQYF.